These 14 T cell receptor beta chains originate from one sample sequenced in a study of T cell responses to AZD1222 COVID-19 vaccine. Sequencing used immunoSEQ multiplex PCR; TCRdb keeps in-frame clones, though not all of them. The sample lists about 160,000 clones, 89% occurring once. The material was peripheral blood, obtained on day 0 of AZD1222 vaccination. The source is an adult in good health.

The chain uses TRBV7-8 and TRBJ2-1, with D hard to call. The CDR3 is made up of 13 amino acids. The germline CDR1 and CDR2 sequences are SGHVS and FQNEAQ. Deletions cut 3 bases from V and 7 bases from J, with 10 bases between. The CDR3: CASSFSLGNEQFF. CDR3 nucleotides: TGTGCCAGCAGCTTTTCTCTTGGGAATGAGCAGTTCTTC.

The rearrangement links TRBV28 to TRBJ2-1, with 9 bases aligning to TRBD2. This CDR3 is built from 18 residues. Germline trimming cut 3 bases from V and 0 bases from J; bases unmatched to any gene: 9. Germline V gene sequence: CDR1 MDHEN, CDR2 SYDVKM. This chain's CDR3 is CASSFQRGSGSSYNEQFF. CDR3 DNA: TGTGCCAGCAGTTTCCAACGGGGTAGCGGGAGCTCCTACAATGAGCAGTTCTTC. Looking up the rest from reference TRBV28 and TRBJ2-1 gives the full variable domain: DVKVTQSSRYLVKRTGEKVFLECVQDMDHENMFWYRQDPGLGLRLIYFSYDVKMKEKGDIPEGYSVSREKKERFSLILESASTNQTSMYLCASSFQRGSGSSYNEQFFGPGTRLTVL.

The chain has TRBV5-4 and TRBJ1-3, with D possibly TRBD1 on 5 matching bases. The V gene's germline CDR1 is SGHNT and CDR2 YYREEE (reference sequence). This CDR3 region has 13 residues. Trimming left V 4 bases short and J 7 bases short, with 12 bases between. In nucleotides, the CDR3 is TGTGCCAGCAGCAAAGGAGGGGAGAACACCATATATTTT. Its translation: CASSKGGENTIYF.

This chain uses TRBV11-2 with TRBJ2-6; TRBD2 is a possible D gene (5 bases). The CDR3 runs 12 residues. The V gene lost 5 bases and the J gene lost 6 bases, with 5 bases spanning the gap. The germline V gene has CDR1 SGHAT and CDR2 FQNNGV. This CDR3 reads CASSLAANVLTF. DNA of the CDR3: TGTGCCAGCAGCCTAGCGGCCAACGTCCTGACTTTC.

This clone showed up just a few times. This rearrangement joins TRBV9 to TRBJ1-6; D remains unclear. CDR1 is SGDLS and CDR2 is YYNGEE in the germline V gene. The CDR3 length is 13 residues. V lost 2 bases and J lost 6, with 6 bases in between. CDR3 nucleotides: TGTGCCAGCAGCGTTGGACCTAATTCACCCCTCCACTTT. It specifies CASSVGPNSPLHF.

The chain links TRBV2 to TRBJ2-1, with 15 positions matching TRBD2. The CDR3 runs 17 residues. J was trimmed by 8 bases and V by 6 bases; bases with no gene match: 11. Germline values: CDR1 SNHLY, CDR2 FYNNEI. The CDR3 region has the DNA TGTGCCAGCAGGGGGAAGGGACTAGCGGGAGGTAGGGATGAGCAGTTCTTC. Translation gives CASRGKGLAGGRDEQFF.

This chain connects TRBV18 to TRBJ2-4; 7 bases line up with TRBD2. The CDR3 runs to 17 residues. Germline assignment: CDR1 KGHSH and CDR2 LQKENI. The V gene end was trimmed by 3 bases and the J gene end by 0 bases; junction bases not matched to a gene: 8. The CDR3 coding sequence is TGTGCCAGCTCACCGCTAGCGGTACCTCTAGCCAAAAACATTCAGTACTTC. Translated, it gives CASSPLAVPLAKNIQYF.

CDR3 in amino acids: CASSKRTESSYEQYF. In nucleotides, the CDR3 is TGTGCCAGCAGTAAACGGACAGAGAGCTCCTACGAGCAGTACTTC. This chain uses TRBV6-5 with TRBJ2-7; TRBD1 might be the D (6 bases). Germline V gene sequence: CDR1 MNHEY, CDR2 SVGAGI. Between the trimmed V and J ends, which lost 5 bases and 0 bases, there was a span of 14 bases. The CDR3 runs 15 residues.

V usage is TRBV7-9 and J usage is TRBJ2-3; D gene unclear. V gave up 5 bases and J gave up 1 base, with 13 bases separating them. This CDR3 spans 15 amino acids. Germline V gives CDR1 SEHNR, CDR2 FQNEAQ (reference sequence). In DNA, the CDR3 is TGTGCCAGCAGCCTCTCCCAGGCACGCACAGATACGCAGTATTTT. It translates to CASSLSQARTDTQYF. The entire variable domain, with the rest obtained from reference TRBV7-9 and TRBJ2-3, is as follows: DTGVSQNPRHKITKRGQNVTFRCDPISEHNRLYWYRQTLGQGPEFLTYFQNEAQLEKSRLLSDRFSAERPKGSFSTLEIQRTEQGDSAMYLCASSLSQARTDTQYFGPGTRLTVL.

This sequence joins TRBV7-3 and TRBJ2-1; a weak D match, TRBD2 (5 bases). V dropped 1 base and J dropped 5 bases, with 12 bases sitting between them. This CDR3 spans 15 amino acids. Germline V CDR1 and CDR2: SGHTA, FQGTGA. Written as DNA, the CDR3 is TGTGCCAGCAGCTTAATCGGGCTAGCCAACAATGAGCAGTTCTTC. Translated: CASSLIGLANNEQFF.

This chain uses TRBV7-2 with TRBJ1-5, with a possible D match to TRBD1 (6 bases). The CDR3 has 13 amino acids. Germline V gene sequence: CDR1 SGHTA, CDR2 FQGNSA. Trimming removed 8 bases from V and 3 bases from J, with 11 bases in between. In DNA, the CDR3 is TGTGCCAGCTCGGGGGGCTTCAATCAGCCCCAGCATTTT. This translates into CASSGGFNQPQHF.

The chain links TRBV5-6 to TRBJ2-7; the match to TRBD2 covers 10 bases. Germline lookup yields CDR1 SGHDT and CDR2 YYEEEE. V dropped 2 bases and J dropped 3; count of bases not matched to a gene: 2. This CDR3 is built from 14 residues. CDR3 nucleotide sequence: TGTGCCAGCAGCTTTACTAGCGGGAACTACGAGCAGTACTTC. Amino acid sequence: CASSFTSGNYEQYF.

This chain connects TRBV9 to TRBJ1-5; the match to TRBD1 covers 7 bases. The germline gives CDR1 SGDLS, CDR2 YYNGEE. The CDR3 is 15 residues long. Losses at the gene ends were 2 bases for V and 7 bases for J; bases not matched to a gene: 9. The CDR3 sequence: CASSVGRGVDQPQHF. The CDR3 DNA follows: TGTGCCAGCAGCGTTGGCAGGGGGGTTGACCAGCCCCAGCATTTT.

The chain employs TRBV27 and TRBJ2-5; 13 bases are shared with TRBD2. CDR1 is MNHEY, CDR2 SMNVEV, per germline (reference sequence). The length of the CDR3 is 16 residues. Trimming cost V 5 bases and J 6 bases; bases outside gene matches: 9. DNA for the CDR3: TGTGCCAGCAGTCCGGGACTAGCGGGACCGAGAAAGACCCAGTACTTC. Encoded protein: CASSPGLAGPRKTQYF.